The present TCR beta chain was sequenced within a study of T cells in Graves' hyperthyroidism and ophthalmopathy (dated by TCRdb to the late 2010s). Regarding the study in general: Peripheral blood samples were taken at initial diagnosis, before any treatment was given. A discovery cohort of around 98 patients, about 40 with Graves' ophthalmopathy and roughly 59 with stable Graves' hyperthyroidism, was used to find distinguishing TCR V-J signatures. Following sampling, methimazole starting at 30 mg daily was given to hyperthyroidism patients, and high-dose intravenous methylprednisolone was given to ophthalmopathy patients. For training and testing, the 100 or so patients in the discovery cohort were randomly divided in a 7:3 ratio. The paper describes TCR Vbeta CDR3 sequencing of 120 to 150 peripheral blood samples, made up of under 50 ophthalmopathy patients, 70 to 75 hyperthyroidism patients and 17 progressor patients. The study also compared thyroid tissue and blood T-cell repertoires from 5 to 7 Graves' hyperthyroidism patients. Prospective prediction of ophthalmopathy was tested in an independent validation cohort of 18 hyperthyroidism patients and some 17 patients who later progressed to ophthalmopathy.

This clonotype was found many times. Its antigen target is currently unknown. Base qualities are not recorded, but no much larger clone differs from it by a single base. V and J are truncated by 5 bases and 5 bases respectively, leaving an intervening sequence of 15 bases. The CDR1 and CDR2 encoded by the germline V gene are MDHEN and SYDVKM. Inclusive of the bounding cysteine and phenylalanine, the CDR3 is 15 residues long. The only DNA kept is the CDR3, 45 bases in frame from the first base. Amplification of TCR beta CDR3 regions was carried out from RNA transcripts. A first-round RT-PCR of the TCR CDR3 used the HTBI primer set with the Qiagen OneStep RT-PCR kit. Libraries were constructed in a second round of multiplex PCR, after which size selection and purification were performed. Libraries were sequenced paired-end with 100 bp reads on an Illumina HiSeq2000. On the study's bioinformatics: SOAPnuke was used to process the raw data, throwing out any read that contained adapters or uncalled bases, had a mean Phred below 15, or lacked an exact constant-primer or identifier match. COPE v1.2.5 was used to merge high-quality paired reads, and clonotypes were defined as unique nucleotide sequences. Clonotypes were aligned to IMGT TRBV, TRBD and TRBJ reference segments using MiTCR v1.1. The analysis was restricted to V-J combinations with a frequency above 0.0001, which together covered just over 98% of the repertoires. A TCS score was defined as the ratio of F50 (clonal expansion) to E x V (chaos), with BLOSUM62-based TCRdist applied between CDR3 peptides within each V-J. Welch's t-statistics and random forest reduced just over 500 V-J features to roughly 13, which were used in a naive Bayes classifier (R e1071). Using fastp trimming at Q25 and MiXCR clonotype assembly, TCRdb reanalyzed the public sequencing data and kept in-frame beta chains. Rows are combined by CDR3 protein, so each entry shows the most common genes and DNA. The V and J calls reflect TCRdb's pipeline rather than the authors' work. The sample contains about 290,000 distinct CDR3 sequences, roughly an eighth of them found a single time. The ten largest clonotypes hold 7% to 9.5% of the sample.

Graves' hyperthyroidism was defined as stable when no progression to ophthalmopathy occurred over 18 months of follow-up. Hyperthyroidism patients were newly diagnosed, had a disease duration of under 2 months, and were aged 18 to 65 years. Any patient with an uncontrolled infection, another autoimmune disease, pregnancy or lactation was excluded. Diagnoses were based on clinical symptoms, serum thyroxine and TRAb, thyroid ultrasound and orbital computed tomography. PBMCs were isolated from 7.5 to 10 ml of fresh peripheral blood by Ficoll-Paque density gradient centrifugation. Total RNA was extracted with Trizol reagent, and quality was checked on an Agilent 2100 Bioanalyzer. Paper-wide results and their limitations: In validation, the model predicted progression to ophthalmopathy a median of about 6.5 months before onset, with over 55% sensitivity and about 75% specificity. No statistical method was used to fix the sample size in advance, and group allocation was not hidden from the investigators. Blood samples also contained most of the expanded thyroid clonotypes (frequency above 0.001), which suggests that blood repertoires may reflect thyroid immune responses. Ophthalmopathy was separated from stable hyperthyroidism by a 13 V-J signature model, with over 85% sensitivity and about 81% specificity obtained in cross-validation and 80%/75% obtained in testing.

Recombination connected TRBV28 to TRBJ2-2; TRBD2 is perhaps the D gene, given 6 matching bases. Sequences were obtained from blood. The receptor's source is a woman between 40 and 50 years old with Graves' hyperthyroidism. The nucleotide sequence reads as follows: TGTGCCAGCAGTCCCCGGGACTTCCTAACCGGGGAGCTGTTTTTT. This gives the protein CASSPRDFLTGELFF.